This T cell receptor (beta chain) is from a study of T cell responses to AZD1222 COVID-19 vaccine. Study information: Some second doses came at about 4 weeks and others at about 12 weeks; these were pooled.

The CDR3 totals 15 residues. Germline V gene sequence: CDR1 MNHEY, CDR2 SVGAGI. The germline V and J ends were trimmed by 2 bases and 5 bases, with 12 bases remaining between them. Sequencing was performed with immunoSEQ multiplex PCR; in TCRdb, only in-frame clones are kept and a portion is missing. Among about 74,000 clones listed, roughly 90% were seen once. With respect to this clone: The antigen remains unidentified.

General study results and limits: In a largely white British group with more females than males, clonal diversity was possibly underestimated. Baseline seropositives among AZD1222 recipients totaled only five or six.

This clonotype was sampled from an adult in good health. The V and J genes are TRBV6-5 and TRBJ2-2, with D possibly being TRBD1 (5 bases). This sample comprised peripheral blood, obtained on day 0 of AZD1222 vaccination. The CDR3 is CASSYPVQETGELFF. The CDR3 bases are TGTGCCAGCAGTTACCCCGTACAGGAAACCGGGGAGCTGTTTTTT.